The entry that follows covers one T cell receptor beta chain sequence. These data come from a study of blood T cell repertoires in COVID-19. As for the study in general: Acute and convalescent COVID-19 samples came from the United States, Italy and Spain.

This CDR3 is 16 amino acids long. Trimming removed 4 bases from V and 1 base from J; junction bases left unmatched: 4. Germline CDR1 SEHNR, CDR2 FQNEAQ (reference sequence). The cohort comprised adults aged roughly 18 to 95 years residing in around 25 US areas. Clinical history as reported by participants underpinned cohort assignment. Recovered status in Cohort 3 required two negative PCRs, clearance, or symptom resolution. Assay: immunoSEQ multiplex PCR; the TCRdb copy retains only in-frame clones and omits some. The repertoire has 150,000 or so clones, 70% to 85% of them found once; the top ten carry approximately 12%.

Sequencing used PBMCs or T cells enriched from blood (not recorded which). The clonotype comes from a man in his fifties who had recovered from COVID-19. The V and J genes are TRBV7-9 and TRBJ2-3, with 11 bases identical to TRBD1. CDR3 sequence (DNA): TGTGCCAGCAGCTCATGGACAGGGGGCGGCACAGATACGCAGTATTTT. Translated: CASSSWTGGGTDTQYF.